The clone carrying this T cell receptor beta chain has more than one count but fewer than ten. What it recognizes is unknown. This entry comes from a study of response to subunit inactivated influenza vaccine. Findings and caveats of the study: It was the authors' suggestion that each seasonal influenza vaccination recruits few new T cells.

V was cut by 7 bases and J by 5 bases, with 20 bases left in between. The CDR3 has 15 residues. CDR1 and CDR2 (germline): MNHNS, SASEGT. One entry per CDR3 protein results from TCRdb running MiXCR on the RT-PCR reads. The sample carries around 200,000 distinct CDR3 sequences, about 9% recorded once. The sequence came from a man in his fifties or sixties who received an inactivated influenza vaccine. V usage is TRBV6-1 and J usage is TRBJ1-1, with a possible D match to TRBD1 (6 bases). Sequenced material: non-naive T cells sorted from PBMCs, taken on the day of vaccination. As DNA, the CDR3 is TGTGCCAGCACGAAGGGGGGAAACCTGGGGACTGAAGCTTTCTTT. Amino acids: CASTKGGNLGTEAFF.